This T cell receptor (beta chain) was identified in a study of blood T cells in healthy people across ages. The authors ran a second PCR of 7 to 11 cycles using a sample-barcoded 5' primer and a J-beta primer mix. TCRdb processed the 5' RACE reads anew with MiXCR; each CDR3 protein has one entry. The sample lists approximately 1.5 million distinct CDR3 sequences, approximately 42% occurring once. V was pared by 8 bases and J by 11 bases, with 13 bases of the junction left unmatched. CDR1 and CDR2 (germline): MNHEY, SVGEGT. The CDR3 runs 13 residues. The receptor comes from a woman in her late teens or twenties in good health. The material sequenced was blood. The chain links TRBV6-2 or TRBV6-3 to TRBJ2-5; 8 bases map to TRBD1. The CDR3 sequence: CASRWTGSREQYF. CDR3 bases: TGTGCCAGCCGGTGGACAGGGAGTCGAGAGCAGTACTTC.